This record concerns one T cell receptor (beta chain) sequence. Its antigen is currently unknown. V was clipped by 2 bases and J by 8 bases, with 17 bases between them. This CDR3 is 15 amino acids long. Germline CDR1 reads SGDLS; CDR2 reads YYNGEE. The sample comes from a study of cytomegalovirus exposure and HLA in healthy donors. Findings of the study overall: The study assumed roughly uniform donor sequencing depth for presence/absence analyses. A few chains linked to CMV were shown in vitro to be specific for CMV antigens.

13 Jbeta primers and 60 Vbeta primers were used for the PCR. The table came from immunoSEQ multiplex PCR; TCRdb's copy has only in-frame clones and leaves some out. The table has about 31,000 clones, approximately 87% seen once; the top ten hold about 2.5%. Specimen: PBMCs. The V gene is TRBV9, the J gene TRBJ2-1, with a tentative D call TRBD1 (6 bases). The receptor comes from a boy younger than 18 in good health and CMV-seronegative. For the CDR3, the DNA is TGTGCCAGCAGCGTGGGCAGGGGTAATATGTATGAGCAGTTCTTC. Translating it yields CASSVGRGNMYEQFF.